These 7 T cell receptor beta chains were all obtained from the same sample, sequenced in a study of cytomegalovirus exposure and HLA in healthy donors. Use of 60 Vbeta and 13 Jbeta primers characterized the PCR. Method: immunoSEQ multiplex PCR; TCRdb's copy keeps in-frame clones and lacks some. This sample has around 94,000 clones, with 70% to 80% found just once. Sequencing input: PBMCs. Every receptor here comes from a male donor in good health and CMV-seropositive.

The J gene is TRBJ1-4, the V gene TRBV2, with 9 bases fitting TRBD1. The CDR3 length is 14 residues. J lost 11 bases, V lost 0 bases, and 4 bases had no gene match. CDR1 is SNHLY, CDR2 FYNNEI, per germline. This CDR3 reads CASSEAGQGFKLFF. DNA of the CDR3: TGTGCCAGCAGTGAAGCGGGACAGGGTTTCAAACTGTTTTTT. Full variable domain (outside the CDR3, taken from reference TRBV2 and TRBJ1-4): EPEVTQTPSHQVTQMGQEVILRCVPISNHLYFYWYRQILGQKVEFLVSFYNNEISEKSEIFDDQFSVERPDGSNFTLKIRSTKLEDSAMYFCASSEAGQGFKLFFGSGTQLSVL.

The CDR3 reads CASLSGTGAGTQYF. DNA of the CDR3: TGTGCCAGCTTGTCCGGGACAGGGGCAGGTACGCAGTATTTT. The chain employs TRBV7-2 and TRBJ2-3, with 10 bases matching TRBD1. Unmatched junction bases numbered 10, after V lost 8 bases and J lost 8 bases. Germline V lookup: CDR1 SGHTA, CDR2 FQGNSA. CDR3 length: 14 amino acids.

V and J are TRBV4-2 and TRBJ2-1, with TRBD2 matching over 9 bases. The germline V gene has CDR1 LGHNA and CDR2 YNFKEQ. J gave up 3 bases and V 0 bases, and 6 bases lay outside the gene matches. The CDR3 is 17 residues long. CDR3 bases: TGTGCCAGCAGCCAAGAACCGGGCGGGAGGGGCTACAATGAGCAGTTCTTC. Translation: CASSQEPGGRGYNEQFF.

The chain recombines TRBV19 with TRBJ1-2; the match to TRBD1 covers 7 bases. CDR3 length: 14 residues. Germline CDR1 is LNHDA and CDR2 is SQIVND (reference sequence). J lost 3 bases, V lost 4 bases, and 5 bases had no gene match. The CDR3 region has the DNA TGTGCCAGTAGTACCCACAGGGGCTACTATGGCTACACCTTC. Its translation is CASSTHRGYYGYTF.

V is TRBV4-1 and J is TRBJ2-3; the match to TRBD2 covers 12 bases. After removal of 10 bases from V and 6 bases from J, the junction contained 5 bases not matched to a gene. The CDR3 loop spans 13 amino acids. The germline V gene encodes CDR1 MGHRA and CDR2 YSYEKL. The CDR3 bases are TGCGCCACTTCACTAGCGGGAGGCGATACGCAGTATTTT. This encodes CATSLAGGDTQYF.

The chain employs TRBV5-4 and TRBJ2-7; D is possibly TRBD1 (6 bases). The CDR3 runs 15 residues. V was trimmed by 3 bases and J by 3 bases, leaving 16 bases between them. The germline V gene has CDR1 SGHNT and CDR2 YYREEE (reference sequence). This CDR3 is CASSSLTGHSYEQYF. In nucleotides, the CDR3 is TGTGCCAGCAGCTCCTTAACAGGGCATAGCTACGAGCAGTACTTC.

This chain links TRBV19 with TRBJ1-4; 8 nucleotides agree with TRBD1. J lost 8 bases, V lost 8 bases, and 10 bases had no gene match. Per germline, CDR1 LNHDA and CDR2 SQIVND (reference sequence). The CDR3 spans 14 residues. The chain's CDR3 is CASRTGTLLEKLFF. The CDR3 nucleotides are TGTGCCAGTCGGACAGGGACCTTATTGGAAAAACTGTTTTTT.